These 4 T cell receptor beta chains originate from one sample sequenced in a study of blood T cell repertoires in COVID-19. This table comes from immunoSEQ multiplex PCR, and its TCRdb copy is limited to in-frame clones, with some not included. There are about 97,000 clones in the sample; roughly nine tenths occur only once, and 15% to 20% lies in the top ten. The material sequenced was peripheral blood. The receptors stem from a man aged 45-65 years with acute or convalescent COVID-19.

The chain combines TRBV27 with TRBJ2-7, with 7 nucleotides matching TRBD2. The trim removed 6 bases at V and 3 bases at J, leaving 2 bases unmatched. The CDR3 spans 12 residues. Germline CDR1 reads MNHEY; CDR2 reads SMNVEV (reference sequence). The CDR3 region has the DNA TGTGCCAGCAGCCCGGGAGGCTACGAGCAGTACTTC. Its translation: CASSPGGYEQYF.

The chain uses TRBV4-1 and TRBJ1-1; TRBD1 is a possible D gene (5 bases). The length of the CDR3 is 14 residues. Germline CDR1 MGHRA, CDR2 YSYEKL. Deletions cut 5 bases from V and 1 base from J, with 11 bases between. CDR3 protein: CASSVDSPNTEAFF. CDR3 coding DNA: TGCGCCAGCAGCGTTGACAGCCCGAACACTGAAGCTTTCTTT.

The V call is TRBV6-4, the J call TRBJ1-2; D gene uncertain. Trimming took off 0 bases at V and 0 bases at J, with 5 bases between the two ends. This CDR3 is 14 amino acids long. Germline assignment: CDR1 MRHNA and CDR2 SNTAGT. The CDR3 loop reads CASSDSRPNYGYTF. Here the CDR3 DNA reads TGTGCCAGCAGTGACTCGAGGCCTAACTATGGCTACACCTTC.

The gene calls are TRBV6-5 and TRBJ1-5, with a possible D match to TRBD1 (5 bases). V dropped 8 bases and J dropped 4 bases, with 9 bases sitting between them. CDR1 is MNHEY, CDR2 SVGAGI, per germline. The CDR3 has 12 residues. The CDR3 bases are TGTGCCAGCGTTGGGGGGAATCAGCCCCAGCATTTT. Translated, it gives CASVGGNQPQHF.